This T cell receptor beta chain originates from a study of cytomegalovirus exposure and HLA in healthy donors. Turning to this clone: Its antigen is unknown.

Study-wide findings and caveats: The study recorded 150 to 200 TCR beta chains that were cytomegalovirus-associated.

The PCR ran on 60 Vbeta and 13 Jbeta primers. Clones were read by immunoSEQ multiplex PCR, and TCRdb kept only the in-frame ones, dropping some. The data show 170,000 or so clones, with 84% seen just once and around 0.37% held by the top ten. CDR3 length: 15 amino acids. With 5 bases clipped from V and 1 base from J, the junction kept 3 bases outside the gene matches. Germline CDR1 MNHEY, CDR2 SMNVEV (reference sequence). This sequence originates from a boy between 2 and 10 years old in good health and CMV-seronegative. The sample taken for sequencing was PBMCs. The chain couples TRBV27 to TRBJ2-3; 10 bases fit TRBD2. Here the CDR3 DNA reads TGTGCCAGCAGTGAGCTAGCGGGAGGCACAGATACGCAGTATTTT. Translation: CASSELAGGTDTQYF.